This T cell receptor beta chain was found in a study of CD8+ T cells in alopecia areata. Study-wide context: Those patients who were treated received oral tofacitinib, which was given at 5 to 10 mg twice daily for moderate-to-severe alopecia areata.

Study-wide points: The study found TCR sharing across patients less clear than in mice, possibly for HLA reasons. Among the 100 top clones, expanded CD8+ clones, like scalp clonality, were significantly decreased by tofacitinib. Lesional scalp, especially alopecia totalis/universalis, showed higher clonality than normal scalp.

Per germline, CDR1 MNHEY and CDR2 SMNVEV (reference sequence). CDR3 size: 16 residues. V shed 5 bases and J 7 bases; nucleotides not matched to a gene: 12. Treatment defined: oral pan-JAK inhibitor, 5-10 mg twice daily. A few counts support this clone. Antigen unknown. Once RNA had been extracted, it was reverse transcribed into cDNA to act as the sequencing template. Profiled with immunoSEQ multiplex PCR; TCRdb holds only in-frame clones, not every one. Of more than 100,000 clones listed, more than 40% are singletons. This sequence was found in a human donor with alopecia areata. Specimen: CD4+ T cells sorted from blood, collected at week 4, from a patient treated with tofacitinib. The chain uses TRBV27 and TRBJ2-1; 9 bases map to TRBD2. The CDR3 sequence: CASSPRLFAGGNEQFF. The CDR3 DNA is TGTGCCAGCAGTCCACGTCTCTTTGCGGGAGGGAATGAGCAGTTCTTC.